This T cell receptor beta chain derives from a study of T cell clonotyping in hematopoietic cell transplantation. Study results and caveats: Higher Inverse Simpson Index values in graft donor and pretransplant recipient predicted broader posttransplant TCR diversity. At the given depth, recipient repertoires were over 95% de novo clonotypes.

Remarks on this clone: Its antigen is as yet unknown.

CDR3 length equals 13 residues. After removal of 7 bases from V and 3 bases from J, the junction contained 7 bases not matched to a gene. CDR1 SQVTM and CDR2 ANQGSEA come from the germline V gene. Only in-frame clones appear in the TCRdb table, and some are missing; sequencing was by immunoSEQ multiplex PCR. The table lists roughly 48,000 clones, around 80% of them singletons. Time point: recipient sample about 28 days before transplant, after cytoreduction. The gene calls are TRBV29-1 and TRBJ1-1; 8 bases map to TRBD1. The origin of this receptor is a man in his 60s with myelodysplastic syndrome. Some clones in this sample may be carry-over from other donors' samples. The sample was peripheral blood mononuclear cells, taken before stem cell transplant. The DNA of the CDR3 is TGCAGCGGCCGACAGGGGCTTGACACTGAAGCTTTCTTT. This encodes CSGRQGLDTEAFF. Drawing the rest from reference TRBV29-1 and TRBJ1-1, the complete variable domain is SAVISQKPSRDICQRGTSLTIQCQVDSQVTMMFWYRQQPGQSLTLIATANQGSEATYESGFVIDKFPISRPNLTFSTLTVSNMSPEDSSIYLCSGRQGLDTEAFFGQGTRLTVV.